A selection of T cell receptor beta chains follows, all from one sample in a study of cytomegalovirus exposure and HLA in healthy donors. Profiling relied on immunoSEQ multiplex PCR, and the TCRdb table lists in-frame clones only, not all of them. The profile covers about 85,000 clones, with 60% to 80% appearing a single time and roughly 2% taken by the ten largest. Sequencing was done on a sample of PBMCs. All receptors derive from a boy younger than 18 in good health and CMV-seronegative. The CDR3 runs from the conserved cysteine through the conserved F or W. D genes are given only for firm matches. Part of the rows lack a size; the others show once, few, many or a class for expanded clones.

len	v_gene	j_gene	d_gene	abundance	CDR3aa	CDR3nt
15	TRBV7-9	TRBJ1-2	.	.	CASSLSLDSNYGYTF	TGTGCCAGCAGCTTAAGCTTGGACAGCAACTATGGCTACACCTTC
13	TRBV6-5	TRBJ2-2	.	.	CASSLPLRGELFF	TGTGCCAGCAGCCTTCCCCTGAGGGGGGAGCTGTTTTTT
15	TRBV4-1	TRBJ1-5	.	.	CASSQVRQFNQPQHF	TGCGCCAGCAGCCAAGTCAGACAGTTCAATCAGCCCCAGCATTTT
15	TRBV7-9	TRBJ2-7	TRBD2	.	CASITGGGSDHEQYF	TGTGCCAGCATCACAGGAGGCGGGAGCGACCACGAGCAGTACTTC
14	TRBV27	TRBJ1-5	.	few	CASSPQGSSQPQHF	TGTGCCAGCAGTCCCCAGGGCTCGTCCCAGCCCCAGCATTTT
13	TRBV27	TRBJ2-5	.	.	CASSRYRDETQYF	TGTGCCAGCAGTAGATACAGGGACGAGACCCAGTACTTC
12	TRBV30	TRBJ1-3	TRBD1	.	CAGTGTGNTIYF	TGTGCCGGGACAGGGACTGGAAACACCATATATTTT
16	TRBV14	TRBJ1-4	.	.	CASSNSRHATNEKLFF	TGTGCCAGCAGCAACTCCCGACACGCAACTAATGAAAAACTGTTTTTT
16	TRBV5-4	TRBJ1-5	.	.	CASSLATPGGNQPQHF	TGTGCCAGCAGCTTGGCGACGCCCGGGGGCAATCAGCCCCAGCATTTT
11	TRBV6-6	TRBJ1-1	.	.	CASWRGNEAFF	TGTGCCAGCTGGCGGGGAAATGAAGCTTTCTTT
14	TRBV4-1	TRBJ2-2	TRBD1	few	CASRDRGNTGELFF	TGCGCCAGCAGGGACAGGGGAAACACCGGGGAGCTGTTTTTT
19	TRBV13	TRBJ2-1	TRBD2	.	CASSLVWVSGSGAYNEQFF	TGTGCCAGCAGCTTAGTGTGGGTTAGCGGGAGTGGCGCCTACAATGAGCAGTTCTTC
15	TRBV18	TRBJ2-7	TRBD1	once	CASSPRDSETYEQYF	TGTGCCAGCTCACCCCGGGACAGCGAGACCTACGAGCAGTACTTC
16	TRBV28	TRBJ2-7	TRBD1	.	CASSTRDSETYYEQYF	TGTGCCAGCAGTACCCGGGACAGTGAAACATACTACGAGCAGTACTTC
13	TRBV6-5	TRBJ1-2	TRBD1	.	CASSRDRVYGYTF	TGTGCCAGCAGCAGGGACAGGGTCTATGGCTACACCTTC
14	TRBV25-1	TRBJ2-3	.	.	CASSEEAYTDTQYF	TGTGCCAGCAGTGAAGAGGCTTACACAGATACGCAGTATTTT
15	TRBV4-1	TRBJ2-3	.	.	CASSQEPGVTDTQYF	TGCGCCAGCAGCCAAGAACCAGGGGTGACAGATACGCAGTATTTT
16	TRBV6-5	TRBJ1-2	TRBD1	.	CASSYGQGWSNYGYTF	TGTGCCAGCAGTTATGGACAGGGGTGGTCTAACTATGGCTACACCTTC
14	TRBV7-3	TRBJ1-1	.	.	CASSLIGGATEAFF	TGTGCCAGCAGCTTAATCGGAGGGGCAACTGAAGCTTTCTTT
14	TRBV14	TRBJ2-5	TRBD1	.	CASSQSGGRETQYF	TGTGCCAGCAGCCAGTCAGGGGGACGAGAGACCCAGTACTTC
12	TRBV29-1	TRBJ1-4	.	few	CSVEQNDEKLFF	TGCAGCGTTGAACAGAACGATGAAAAACTGTTTTTT
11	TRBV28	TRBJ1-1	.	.	CAIPRVTEAFF	TGTGCCATCCCGCGGGTGACTGAAGCTTTCTTT
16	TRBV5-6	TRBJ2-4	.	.	CASSYLGLTNVGIQYF	TGTGCCAGCAGCTATCTGGGACTGACCAACGTGGGCATTCAGTACTTC
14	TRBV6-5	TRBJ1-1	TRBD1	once	CASSHRGPHTEAFF	TGTGCCAGCAGCCACAGGGGTCCTCACACTGAAGCTTTCTTT
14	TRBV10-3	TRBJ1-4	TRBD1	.	CAISEPGGPEKLFF	TGTGCCATCAGTGAACCAGGGGGGCCTGAAAAACTGTTTTTT
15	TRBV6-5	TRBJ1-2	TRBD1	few	CASRAQGAGNYGYTF	TGTGCCAGCAGAGCGCAGGGGGCGGGAAACTATGGCTACACCTTC
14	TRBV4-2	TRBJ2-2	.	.	CASSQEVGGGELFF	TGTGCCAGCAGCCAAGAGGTGGGGGGCGGGGAGCTGTTTTTT
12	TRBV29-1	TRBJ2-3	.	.	CSVAGNADTQYF	TGCAGCGTTGCGGGAAACGCAGATACGCAGTATTTT
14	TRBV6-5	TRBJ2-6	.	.	CASQGGSGANVLTF	TGTGCCAGCCAAGGAGGCTCTGGGGCCAACGTCCTGACTTTC
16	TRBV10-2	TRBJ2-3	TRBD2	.	CASSELGGGGTDTQYF	TGCGCCAGCAGTGAACTGGGTGGCGGGGGGACAGATACGCAGTATTTT